What follows are 3 T cell receptor beta chains derived from one specimen sequenced in a study of early T cells in non-severe SARS-CoV-2 infection. TCRdb used MiXCR to reprocess the 5' RACE reads, holding one entry per CDR3 protein. The sample holds tens of thousands of distinct CDR3 sequences; 3% to 4.5% are singletons and the top ten take about 9.1%. What was sequenced was whole blood. These receptors originate from an adult who was a healthcare worker with PCR-confirmed SARS-CoV-2 infection or an uninfected control (not recorded which).

J is TRBJ2-4 and V is TRBV20-1; 11 bases fit TRBD2. The ends lost 6 bases at V and 0 bases at J; junction bases unmatched: 10. This CDR3 is 17 amino acids long. Germline loops: CDR1 DFQATT, CDR2 SNEGSKA (reference sequence). The CDR3 protein is CSATTSGSQLAKNIQYF. The CDR3 coding sequence is TGCAGTGCCACTACTAGCGGGAGCCAATTAGCCAAAAACATTCAGTACTTC.

This clonotype has a count of ten or more. Written as DNA, the CDR3 is TGCAGTGCGAGAACCGACGACGGAATAGCGTGGACCCAGTACTTC. Translation: CSARTDDGIAWTQYF. This rearrangement joins TRBV20-1 to TRBJ2-5; a possible D gene is TRBD2 (5 bases). From germline, CDR1 is DFQATT and CDR2 SNEGSKA (reference sequence). Trimming stripped 6 bases from V and 7 bases from J, with 24 bases between. The CDR3 spans 15 residues.

This clonotype was counted many times. The V gene is TRBV4-2, the J gene TRBJ2-7, with TRBD1 matching 11 bases. J gave up 5 bases and V 0 bases, and 3 bases lay outside the gene matches. This CDR3 comprises 15 residues. The germline V gene has CDR1 LGHNA and CDR2 YNFKEQ. The CDR3 nucleotides are TGTGCCAGCAGCCAAGAGGACAGGGGGCCGGACGAGCAGTACTTC. As protein: CASSQEDRGPDEQYF.